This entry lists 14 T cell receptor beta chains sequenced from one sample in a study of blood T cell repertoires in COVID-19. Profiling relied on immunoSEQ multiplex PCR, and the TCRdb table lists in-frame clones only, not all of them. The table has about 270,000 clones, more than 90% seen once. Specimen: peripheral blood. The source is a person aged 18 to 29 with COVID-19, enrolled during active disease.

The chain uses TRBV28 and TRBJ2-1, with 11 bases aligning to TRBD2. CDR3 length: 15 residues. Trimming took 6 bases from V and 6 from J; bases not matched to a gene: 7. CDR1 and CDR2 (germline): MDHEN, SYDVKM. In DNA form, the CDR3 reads TGTGCCAGCAGACCCAAACTAGCGGGAGTCAATGAGCAGTTCTTC. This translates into CASRPKLAGVNEQFF.

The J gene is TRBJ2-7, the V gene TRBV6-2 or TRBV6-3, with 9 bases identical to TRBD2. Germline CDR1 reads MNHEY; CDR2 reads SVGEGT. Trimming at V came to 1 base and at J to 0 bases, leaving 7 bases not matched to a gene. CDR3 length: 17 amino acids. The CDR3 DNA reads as TGTGCCAGCAGTTACTGGCCGGGACTAGCTTACTCCTACGAGCAGTACTTC. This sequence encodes CASSYWPGLAYSYEQYF.

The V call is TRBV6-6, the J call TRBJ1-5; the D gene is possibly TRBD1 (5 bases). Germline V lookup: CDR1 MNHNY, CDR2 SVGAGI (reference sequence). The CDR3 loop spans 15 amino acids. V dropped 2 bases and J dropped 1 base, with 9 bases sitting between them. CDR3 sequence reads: CASSYQGASNQPQHF. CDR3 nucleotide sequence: TGTGCCAGCAGTTACCAGGGTGCGAGCAATCAGCCCCAGCATTTT.

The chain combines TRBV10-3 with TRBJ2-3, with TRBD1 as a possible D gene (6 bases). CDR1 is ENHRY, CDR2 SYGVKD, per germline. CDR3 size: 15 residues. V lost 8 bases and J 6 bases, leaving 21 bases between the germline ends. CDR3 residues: CAIRSGSGDLDTQYF. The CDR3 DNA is TGTGCCATCCGAAGTGGGTCAGGGGATTTGGATACGCAGTATTTT.

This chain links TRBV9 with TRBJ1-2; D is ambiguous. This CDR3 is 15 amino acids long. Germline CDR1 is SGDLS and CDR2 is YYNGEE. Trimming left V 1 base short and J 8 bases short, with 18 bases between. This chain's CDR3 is CASSVWASGGGGYTF. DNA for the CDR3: TGTGCCAGCAGCGTATGGGCCTCGGGAGGCGGCGGCTACACCTTC.

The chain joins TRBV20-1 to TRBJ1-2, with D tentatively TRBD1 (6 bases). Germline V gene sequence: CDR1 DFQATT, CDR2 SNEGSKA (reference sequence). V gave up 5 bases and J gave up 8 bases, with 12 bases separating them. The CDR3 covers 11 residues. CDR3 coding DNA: TGCAGTGCTGGTTACAGGGAGGGCTACACCTTC. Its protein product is CSAGYREGYTF.

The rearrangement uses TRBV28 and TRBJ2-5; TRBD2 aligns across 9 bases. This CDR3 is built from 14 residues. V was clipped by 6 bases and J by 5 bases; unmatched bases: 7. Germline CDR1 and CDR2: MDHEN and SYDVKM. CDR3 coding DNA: TGTGCCAGCAGCCCCAGCGGGAGGTCGGAGACCCAGTACTTC. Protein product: CASSPSGRSETQYF. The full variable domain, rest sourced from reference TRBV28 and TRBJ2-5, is DVKVTQSSRYLVKRTGEKVFLECVQDMDHENMFWYRQDPGLGLRLIYFSYDVKMKEKGDIPEGYSVSREKKERFSLILESASTNQTSMYLCASSPSGRSETQYFGPGTRLLVL.

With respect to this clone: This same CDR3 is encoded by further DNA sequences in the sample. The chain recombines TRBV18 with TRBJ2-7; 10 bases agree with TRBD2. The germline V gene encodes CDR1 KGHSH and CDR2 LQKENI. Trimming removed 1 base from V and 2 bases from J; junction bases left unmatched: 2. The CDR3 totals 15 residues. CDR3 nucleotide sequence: TGTGCCAGCTCACCACTAGCGGGAGGAGCCTACGAGCAGTACTTC. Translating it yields CASSPLAGGAYEQYF.

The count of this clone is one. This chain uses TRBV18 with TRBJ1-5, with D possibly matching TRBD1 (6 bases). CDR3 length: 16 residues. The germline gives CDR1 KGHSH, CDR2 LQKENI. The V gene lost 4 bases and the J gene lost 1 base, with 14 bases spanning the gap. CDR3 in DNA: TGTGCCAGCTCACTAGGGACACCTTCCAGCAATCAGCCCCAGCATTTT. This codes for CASSLGTPSSNQPQHF. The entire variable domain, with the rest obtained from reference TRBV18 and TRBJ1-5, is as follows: NAGVMQNPRHLVRRRGQEARLRCSPMKGHSHVYWYRQLPEEGLKFMVYLQKENIIDESGMPKERFSAEFPKEGPSILRIQQVVRGDSAAYFCASSLGTPSSNQPQHFGDGTRLSIL.

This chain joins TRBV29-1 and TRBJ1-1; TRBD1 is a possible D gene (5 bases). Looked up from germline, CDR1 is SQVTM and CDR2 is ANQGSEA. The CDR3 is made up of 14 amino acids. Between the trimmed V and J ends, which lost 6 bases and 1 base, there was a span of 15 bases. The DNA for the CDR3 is TGCAGCGTCGAAAGTGGGGGGGGGAACACTGAAGCTTTCTTT. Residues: CSVESGGGNTEAFF.

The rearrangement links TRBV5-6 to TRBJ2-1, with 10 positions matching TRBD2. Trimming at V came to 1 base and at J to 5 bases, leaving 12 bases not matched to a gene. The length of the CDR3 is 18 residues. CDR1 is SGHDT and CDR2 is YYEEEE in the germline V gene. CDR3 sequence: CASSLREREGRSNNEQFF. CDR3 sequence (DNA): TGTGCCAGCAGCTTGCGGGAGCGGGAGGGCCGGTCAAACAATGAGCAGTTCTTC.

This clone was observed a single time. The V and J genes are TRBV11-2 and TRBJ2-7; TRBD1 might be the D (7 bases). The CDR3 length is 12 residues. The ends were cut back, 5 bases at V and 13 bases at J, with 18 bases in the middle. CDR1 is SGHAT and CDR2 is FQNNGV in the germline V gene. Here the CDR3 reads CASSPGGGQRYF. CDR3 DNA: TGTGCCAGCAGCCCCGGAGGGGGCCAGAGATACTTC.

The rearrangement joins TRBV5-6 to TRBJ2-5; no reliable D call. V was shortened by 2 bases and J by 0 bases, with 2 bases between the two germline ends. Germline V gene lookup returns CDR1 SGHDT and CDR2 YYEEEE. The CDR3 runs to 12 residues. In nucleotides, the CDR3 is TGTGCCAGCAGCTTCTACCAAGAGACCCAGTACTTC. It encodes CASSFYQETQYF.

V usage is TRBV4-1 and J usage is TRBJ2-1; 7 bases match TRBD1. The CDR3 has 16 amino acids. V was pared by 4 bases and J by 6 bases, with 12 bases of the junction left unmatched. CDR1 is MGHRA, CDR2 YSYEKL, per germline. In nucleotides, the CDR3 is TGCGCCAGCAGCCCTTCCGACAGGGTGTTGTCCAATGAGCAGTTCTTC. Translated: CASSPSDRVLSNEQFF.